This record looks at one T cell receptor beta chain sequence and its context. Original data processing: Amplified reference gene primers provided the basis for estimating nucleated cell counts. Profiled with immunoSEQ multiplex PCR; TCRdb holds only in-frame clones, not every one. V and J calls and clone size are given by that table; D and trimming were obtained from the DNA. In the table there are roughly 100,000 clones, about 85% of which are singletons. The sample comes from a study of blood T cell repertoires in COVID-19. For the study at large: T cells, B-cell-depleted T cells, or PBMCs supplied cDNA or gDNA.

CDR3 length: 14 amino acids. Trimming at V came to 6 bases and at J to 7 bases, leaving 9 bases not matched to a gene. Germline values: CDR1 MNHEY, CDR2 SMNVEV (reference sequence). The chain is built from TRBV27 and TRBJ2-4, with 7 bases fitting TRBD1. This TCR was sampled from a human donor in a cohort sampled during active COVID-19. Sequences were obtained from peripheral blood. CDR3 residues: CASSLDRVRNIQYF. The CDR3 coding sequence is TGTGCCAGCAGCCTCGACAGGGTACGCAACATTCAGTACTTC.